The T cell receptor (beta chain) described here comes from a study of blood T cell repertoires in COVID-19. Clones were read by immunoSEQ multiplex PCR, and TCRdb kept only the in-frame ones, dropping some. The table includes over 75,000 clones, about 77% detected once. Per the germline V gene, CDR1 is MNHNY and CDR2 is SVGAGI (reference sequence). V was shortened by 8 bases and J by 0 bases, with 8 bases between the two germline ends. This CDR3 is 13 amino acids long. Sequenced input: peripheral blood. The chain couples TRBV6-6 to TRBJ1-3; D is unresolved. The source of this sequence is a human donor in a cohort sampled during active COVID-19. CDR3 sequence: CASLLSSGNTIYF. CDR3 in DNA: TGTGCCAGCCTGCTGAGCTCTGGAAACACCATATATTTT.